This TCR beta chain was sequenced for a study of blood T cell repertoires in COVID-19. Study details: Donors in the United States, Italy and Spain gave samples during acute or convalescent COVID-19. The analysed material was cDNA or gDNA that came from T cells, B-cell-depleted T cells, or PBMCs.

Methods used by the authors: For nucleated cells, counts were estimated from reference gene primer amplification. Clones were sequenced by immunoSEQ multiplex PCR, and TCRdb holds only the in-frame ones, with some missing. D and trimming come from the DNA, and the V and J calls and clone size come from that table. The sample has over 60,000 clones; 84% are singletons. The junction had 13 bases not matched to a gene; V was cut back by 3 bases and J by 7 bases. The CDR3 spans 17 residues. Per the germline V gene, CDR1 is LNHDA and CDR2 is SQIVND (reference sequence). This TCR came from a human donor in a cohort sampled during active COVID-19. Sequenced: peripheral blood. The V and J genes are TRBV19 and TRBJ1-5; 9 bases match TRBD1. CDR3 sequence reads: CASSMTGTGPKGQPQHF. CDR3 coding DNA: TGTGCCAGTAGTATGACCGGGACAGGGCCAAAGGGGCAGCCCCAGCATTTT.